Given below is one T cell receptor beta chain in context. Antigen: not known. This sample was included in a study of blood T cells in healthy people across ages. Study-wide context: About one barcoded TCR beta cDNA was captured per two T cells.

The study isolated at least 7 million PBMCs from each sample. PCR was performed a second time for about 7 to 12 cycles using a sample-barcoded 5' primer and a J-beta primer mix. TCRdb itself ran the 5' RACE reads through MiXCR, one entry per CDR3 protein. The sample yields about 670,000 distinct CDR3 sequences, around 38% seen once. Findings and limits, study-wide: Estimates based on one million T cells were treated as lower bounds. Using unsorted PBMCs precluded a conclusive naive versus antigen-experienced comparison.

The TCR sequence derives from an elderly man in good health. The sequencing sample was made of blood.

In DNA form, the CDR3 reads TGTGCCAGCAGACTCGACGGTCGGACCCAGTACTTC. This codes for CASRLDGRTQYF. V gene TRBV28 combines with J gene TRBJ2-5; D call uncertain. Germline loops: CDR1 MDHEN, CDR2 SYDVKM. The CDR3 contains 12 residues. Trimming removed 6 bases from V and 7 bases from J, with 12 bases in between.